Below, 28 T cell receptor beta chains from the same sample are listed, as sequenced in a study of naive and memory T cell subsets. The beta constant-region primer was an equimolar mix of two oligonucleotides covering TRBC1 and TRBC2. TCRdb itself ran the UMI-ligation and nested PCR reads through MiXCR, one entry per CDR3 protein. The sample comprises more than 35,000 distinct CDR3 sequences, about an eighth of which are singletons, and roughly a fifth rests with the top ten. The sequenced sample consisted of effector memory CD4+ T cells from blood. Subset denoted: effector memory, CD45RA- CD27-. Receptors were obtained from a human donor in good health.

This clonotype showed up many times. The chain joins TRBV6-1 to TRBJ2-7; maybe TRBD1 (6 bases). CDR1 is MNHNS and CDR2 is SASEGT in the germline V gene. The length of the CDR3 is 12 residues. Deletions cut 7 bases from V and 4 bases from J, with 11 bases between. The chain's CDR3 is CASINREYEQYF. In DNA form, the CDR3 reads TGTGCCAGCATCAACAGGGAGTACGAGCAGTACTTC.

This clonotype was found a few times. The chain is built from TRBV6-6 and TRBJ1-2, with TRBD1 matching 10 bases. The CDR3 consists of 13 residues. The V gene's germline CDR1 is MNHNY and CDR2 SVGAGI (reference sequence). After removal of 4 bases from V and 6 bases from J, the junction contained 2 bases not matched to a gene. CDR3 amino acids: CASSSGQGNGYTF. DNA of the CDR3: TGTGCCAGCAGTTCGGGACAGGGGAATGGCTACACCTTC.

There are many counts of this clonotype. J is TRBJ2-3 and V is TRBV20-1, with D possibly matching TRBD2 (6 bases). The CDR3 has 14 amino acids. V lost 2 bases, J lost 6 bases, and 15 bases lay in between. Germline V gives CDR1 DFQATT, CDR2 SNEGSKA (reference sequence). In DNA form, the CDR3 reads TGCAGTGCTAGATCTAGTGGGAGGCGGGATACGCAGTATTTT. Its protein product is CSARSSGRRDTQYF.

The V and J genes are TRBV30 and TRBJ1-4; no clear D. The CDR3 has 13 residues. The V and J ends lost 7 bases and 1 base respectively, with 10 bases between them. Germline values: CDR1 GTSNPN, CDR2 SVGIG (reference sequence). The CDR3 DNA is TGTGCCTCGTCCCGGCTAACTAATGAAAAACTGTTTTTT. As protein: CASSRLTNEKLFF.

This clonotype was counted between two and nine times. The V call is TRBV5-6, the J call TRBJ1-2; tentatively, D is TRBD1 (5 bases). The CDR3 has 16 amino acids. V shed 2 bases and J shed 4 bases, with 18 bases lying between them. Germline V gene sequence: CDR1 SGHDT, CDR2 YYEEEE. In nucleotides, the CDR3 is TGTGCCAGCAGCTTAGGAGAGACAGCGATGATCTATGGCTACACCTTC. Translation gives CASSLGETAMIYGYTF. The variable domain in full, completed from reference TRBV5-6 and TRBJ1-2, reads DAGVTQSPTHLIKTRGQQVTLRCSPKSGHDTVSWYQQALGQGPQFIFQYYEEEERQRGNFPDRFSGHQFPNYSSELNVNALLLGDSALYLCASSLGETAMIYGYTFGSGTRLTVV.

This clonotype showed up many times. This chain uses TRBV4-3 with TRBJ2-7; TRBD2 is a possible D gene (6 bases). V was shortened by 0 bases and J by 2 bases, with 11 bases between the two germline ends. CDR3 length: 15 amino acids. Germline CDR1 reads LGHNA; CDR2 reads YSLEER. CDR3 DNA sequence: TGCGCCAGCAGCCAAGAAGCTGCGGGAACCTACGAGCAGTACTTC. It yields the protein CASSQEAAGTYEQYF.

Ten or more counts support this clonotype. This CDR3 is CASSPLGQGDYGYTF. CDR3 coding DNA: TGTGCCAGCTCACCTCTCGGACAGGGCGACTATGGCTACACCTTC. The chain has TRBV18 and TRBJ1-2; 8 nucleotides align to TRBD1. Germline CDR1 reads KGHSH; CDR2 reads LQKENI. V shed 3 bases, J shed 3 bases, and the junction held 6 bases outside the gene matches. There are 15 residues in the CDR3.

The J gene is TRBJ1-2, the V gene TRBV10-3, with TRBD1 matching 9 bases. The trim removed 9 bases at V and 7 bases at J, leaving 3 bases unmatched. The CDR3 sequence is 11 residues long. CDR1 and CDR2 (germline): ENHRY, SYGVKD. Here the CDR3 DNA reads TGTGCCATTGGACAGGGGTTTGGCTACACCTTC. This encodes CAIGQGFGYTF.

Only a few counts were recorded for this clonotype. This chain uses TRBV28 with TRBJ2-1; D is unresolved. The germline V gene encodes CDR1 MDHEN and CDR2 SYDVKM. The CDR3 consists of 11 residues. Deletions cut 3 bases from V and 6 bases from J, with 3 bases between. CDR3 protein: CASSFRNEQFF. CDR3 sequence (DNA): TGTGCCAGCAGTTTCCGCAATGAGCAGTTCTTC.

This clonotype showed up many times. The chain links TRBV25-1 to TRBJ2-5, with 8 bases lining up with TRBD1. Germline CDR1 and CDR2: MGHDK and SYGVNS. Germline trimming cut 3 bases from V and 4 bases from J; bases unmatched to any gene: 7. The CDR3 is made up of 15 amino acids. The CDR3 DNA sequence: TGTGCCAGCAGTGACCTACTACAGGGGGGAGAGACCCAGTACTTC. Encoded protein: CASSDLLQGGETQYF.

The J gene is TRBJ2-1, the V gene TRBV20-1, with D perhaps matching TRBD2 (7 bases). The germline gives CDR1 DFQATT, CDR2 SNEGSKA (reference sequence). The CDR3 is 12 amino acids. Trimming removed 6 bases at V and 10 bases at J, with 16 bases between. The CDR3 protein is CSARGGAREQFF. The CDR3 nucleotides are TGCAGTGCGAGGGGGGGGGCTCGCGAGCAGTTCTTC.

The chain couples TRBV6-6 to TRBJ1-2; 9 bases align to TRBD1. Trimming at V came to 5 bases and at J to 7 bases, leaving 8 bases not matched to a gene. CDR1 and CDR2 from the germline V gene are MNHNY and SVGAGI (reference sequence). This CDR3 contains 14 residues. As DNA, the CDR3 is TGTGCCAGCAGTGATCTACAGGGGGCGCGTGGCTACACCTTC. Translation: CASSDLQGARGYTF.

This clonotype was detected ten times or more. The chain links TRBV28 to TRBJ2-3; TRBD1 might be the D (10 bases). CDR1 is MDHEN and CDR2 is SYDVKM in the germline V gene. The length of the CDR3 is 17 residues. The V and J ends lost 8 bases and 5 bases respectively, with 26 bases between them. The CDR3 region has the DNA TGTGCCAGCGCAGACAGGGGGCTTAGCGGGAGTGGAGATACGCAGTATTTT. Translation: CASADRGLSGSGDTQYF.

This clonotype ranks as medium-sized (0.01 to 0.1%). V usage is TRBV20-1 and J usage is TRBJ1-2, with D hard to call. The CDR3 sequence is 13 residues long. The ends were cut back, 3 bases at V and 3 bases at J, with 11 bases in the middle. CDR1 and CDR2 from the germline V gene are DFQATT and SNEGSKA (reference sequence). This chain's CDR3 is CSASNPADYGYTF. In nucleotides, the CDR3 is TGCAGTGCTAGTAATCCGGCTGACTATGGCTACACCTTC.

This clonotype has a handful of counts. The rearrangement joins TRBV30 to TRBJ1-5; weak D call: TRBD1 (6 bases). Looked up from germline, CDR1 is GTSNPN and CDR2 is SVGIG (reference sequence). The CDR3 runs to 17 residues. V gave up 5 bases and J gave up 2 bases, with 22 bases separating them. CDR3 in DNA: TGTGCCTGGGCCCCTCGGGGGGGCTGGGGGGGCAATCAGCCCCAGCATTTT. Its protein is CAWAPRGGWGGNQPQHF.

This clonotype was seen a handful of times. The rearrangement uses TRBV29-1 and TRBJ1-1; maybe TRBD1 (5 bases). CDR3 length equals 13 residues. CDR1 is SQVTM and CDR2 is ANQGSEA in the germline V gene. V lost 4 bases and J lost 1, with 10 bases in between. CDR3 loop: CSVVRGANTEAFF. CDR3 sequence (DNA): TGCAGCGTTGTTAGAGGGGCGAACACTGAAGCTTTCTTT.

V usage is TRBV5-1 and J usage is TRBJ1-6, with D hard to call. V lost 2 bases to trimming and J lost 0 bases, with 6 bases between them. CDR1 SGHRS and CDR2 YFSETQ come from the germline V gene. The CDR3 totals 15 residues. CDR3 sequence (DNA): TGCGCCAGCAGCTTTGGCAGCTCCTATAATTCACCCCTCCACTTT. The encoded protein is CASSFGSSYNSPLHF.

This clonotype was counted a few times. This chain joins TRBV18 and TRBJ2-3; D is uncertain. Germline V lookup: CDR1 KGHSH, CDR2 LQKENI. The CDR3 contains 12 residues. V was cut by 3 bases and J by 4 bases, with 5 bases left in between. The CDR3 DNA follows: TGTGCCAGCTCACCGACTTCAGATACGCAGTATTTT. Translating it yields CASSPTSDTQYF.

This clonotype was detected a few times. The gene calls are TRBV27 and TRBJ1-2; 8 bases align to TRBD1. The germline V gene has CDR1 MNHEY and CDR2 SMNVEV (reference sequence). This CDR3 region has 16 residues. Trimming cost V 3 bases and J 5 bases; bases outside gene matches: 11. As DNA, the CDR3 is TGTGCCAGCAGTTTGACTCGGGCAGGGGGCTCATATGGCTACACCTTC. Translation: CASSLTRAGGSYGYTF.

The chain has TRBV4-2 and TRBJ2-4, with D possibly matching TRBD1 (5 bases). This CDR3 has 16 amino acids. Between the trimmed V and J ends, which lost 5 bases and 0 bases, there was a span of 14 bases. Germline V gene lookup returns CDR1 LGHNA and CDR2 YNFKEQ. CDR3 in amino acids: CASSSYSGLAKNIQYF. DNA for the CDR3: TGTGCCAGCAGCTCGTACTCAGGGTTAGCCAAAAACATTCAGTACTTC.

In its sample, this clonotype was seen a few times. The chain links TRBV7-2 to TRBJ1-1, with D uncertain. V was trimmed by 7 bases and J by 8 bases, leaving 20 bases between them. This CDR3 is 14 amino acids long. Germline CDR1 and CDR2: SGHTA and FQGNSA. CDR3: CASTERRDGPEAFF. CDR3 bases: TGTGCCAGCACCGAAAGGAGGGATGGCCCAGAAGCTTTCTTT.

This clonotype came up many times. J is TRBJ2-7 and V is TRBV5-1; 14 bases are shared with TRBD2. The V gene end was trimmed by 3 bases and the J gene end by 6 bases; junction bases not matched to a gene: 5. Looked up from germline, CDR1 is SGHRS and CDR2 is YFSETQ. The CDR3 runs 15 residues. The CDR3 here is CASSWGLAGVGEQYF. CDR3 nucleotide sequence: TGCGCCAGCAGCTGGGGACTAGCGGGAGTGGGCGAGCAGTACTTC.

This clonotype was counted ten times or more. The CDR3 DNA reads as TGTGCCAGCAGCCAGGACCCGGTTTCCTCCTACGAGCAGTACTTC. Its protein product is CASSQDPVSSYEQYF. The chain joins TRBV5-4 to TRBJ2-7; unclear D gene. The CDR3 has 15 amino acids. The germline gives CDR1 SGHNT, CDR2 YYREEE (reference sequence). With 4 bases removed from V and 0 bases from J, the gap between germline ends came to 14 bases.

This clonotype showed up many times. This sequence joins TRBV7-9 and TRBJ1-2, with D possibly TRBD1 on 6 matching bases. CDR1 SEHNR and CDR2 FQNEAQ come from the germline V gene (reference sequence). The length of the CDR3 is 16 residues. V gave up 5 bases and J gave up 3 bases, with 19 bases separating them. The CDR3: CASSADRSLGDYGYTF. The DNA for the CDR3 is TGTGCCAGCAGCGCGGACAGATCCCTAGGGGACTATGGCTACACCTTC.

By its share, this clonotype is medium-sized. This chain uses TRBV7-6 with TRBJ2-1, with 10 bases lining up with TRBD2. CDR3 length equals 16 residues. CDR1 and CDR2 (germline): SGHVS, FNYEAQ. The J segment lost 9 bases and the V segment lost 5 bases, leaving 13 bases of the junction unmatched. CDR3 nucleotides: TGTGCCAGCAGCGGAGCAGCGGGAGGGTTGGTCGGTGAGCAGTTCTTC. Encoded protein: CASSGAAGGLVGEQFF.

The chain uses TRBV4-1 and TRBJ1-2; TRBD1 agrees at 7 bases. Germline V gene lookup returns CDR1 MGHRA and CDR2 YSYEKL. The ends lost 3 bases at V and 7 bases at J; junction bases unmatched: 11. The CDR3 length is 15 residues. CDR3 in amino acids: CASSQRGQTSFGYTF. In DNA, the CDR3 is TGCGCCAGCAGCCAGAGGGGACAGACGTCCTTTGGCTACACCTTC.

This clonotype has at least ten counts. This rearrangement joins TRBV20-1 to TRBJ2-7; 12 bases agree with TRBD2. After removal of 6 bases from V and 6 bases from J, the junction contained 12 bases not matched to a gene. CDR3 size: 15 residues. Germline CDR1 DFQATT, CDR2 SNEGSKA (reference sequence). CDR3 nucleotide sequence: TGCAGTGCCCCTAGGACTAGCGGGACAGTGGGCGAGCAGTACTTC. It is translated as CSAPRTSGTVGEQYF.

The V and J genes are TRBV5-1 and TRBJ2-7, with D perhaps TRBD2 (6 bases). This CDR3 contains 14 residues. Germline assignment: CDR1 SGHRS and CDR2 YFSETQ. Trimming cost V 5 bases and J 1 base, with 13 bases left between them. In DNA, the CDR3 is TGCGCCAGCAGGGTGGCGGGGAGATCCTACGAGCAGTACTTC. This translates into CASRVAGRSYEQYF.